One and the same sample provided the 12 T cell receptor beta chains below, sequenced in a study of blood T cell repertoires in COVID-19. Only in-frame clones appear in the TCRdb table, and some are missing; sequencing was by immunoSEQ multiplex PCR. The table includes approximately 80,000 clones, 80% to 85% detected once. Sequenced: peripheral blood. The receptors come from a man older than 75 with acute or convalescent COVID-19.

The V call is TRBV5-1, the J call TRBJ1-1; TRBD1 matches at 7 bases. After removal of 4 bases from V and 1 base from J, the junction contained 7 bases not matched to a gene. The CDR3 length is 15 residues. The germline gives CDR1 SGHRS, CDR2 YFSETQ. CDR3 DNA sequence: TGCGCCAGCAGCGTGACAGGGAATCAGAACACTGAAGCTTTCTTT. Amino acid sequence: CASSVTGNQNTEAFF.

The genes are TRBV28 and TRBJ1-2; TRBD1 aligns across 8 bases. Trimming took 7 bases from V and 2 from J; bases not matched to a gene: 9. CDR3 length: 15 amino acids. The germline V gene encodes CDR1 MDHEN and CDR2 SYDVKM. CDR3 residues: CASKPGQVVNYGYTF. CDR3 coding DNA: TGTGCCAGCAAACCGGGACAGGTCGTCAACTATGGCTACACCTTC.

The chain uses TRBV27 and TRBJ1-4, with TRBD1 identical over 7 bases. This CDR3 comprises 15 residues. Germline V gene data show CDR1 as MNHEY and CDR2 as SMNVEV (reference sequence). V lost 5 bases to trimming and J lost 6 bases; unmatched junction nucleotides: 9. This CDR3 is CASSKIQGTDEKLFF. The CDR3 region has the DNA TGTGCCAGCAGTAAGATACAGGGGACAGATGAAAAACTGTTTTTT.

V usage is TRBV5-1 and J usage is TRBJ2-7; 8 bases are shared with TRBD1. CDR1 and CDR2 (germline): SGHRS, YFSETQ. The CDR3 spans 13 residues. V shed 4 bases and J 7 bases; nucleotides not matched to a gene: 7. CDR3 in amino acids: CASSVDRASEQYF. CDR3 nucleotide sequence: TGCGCCAGCAGCGTGGACAGGGCTTCGGAGCAGTACTTC.

The chain links TRBV3-1 (or the pseudogene TRBV3-2) to TRBJ2-7; 7 nucleotides agree with TRBD2. Germline V gives CDR1 LGHDT, CDR2 YNNKEL (reference sequence). CDR3 size: 15 residues. V was clipped by 3 bases and J by 2 bases; unmatched bases: 7. The CDR3 loop reads CASSQGGNGAYEQYF. As DNA, the CDR3 is TGTGCCAGCAGCCAGGGGGGGAACGGAGCCTACGAGCAGTACTTC.

The genes are TRBV19 and TRBJ1-1; D remains ambiguous. CDR1 and CDR2 from the germline V gene are LNHDA and SQIVND (reference sequence). V was shortened by 1 base and J by 0 bases, with 12 bases between the two germline ends. This CDR3 region has 16 residues. The CDR3 bases are TGTGCCAGTAGTATAGTGTCGGGAACCATGAACACTGAAGCTTTCTTT. As protein: CASSIVSGTMNTEAFF. The variable domain in full, with the rest retrieved from reference TRBV19 and TRBJ1-1, is DGGITQSPKYLFRKEGQNVTLSCEQNLNHDAMYWYRQDPGQGLRLIYYSQIVNDFQKGDIAEGYSVSREKKESFPLTVTSAQKNPTAFYLCASSIVSGTMNTEAFFGQGTRLTVV.

The V call is TRBV4-1, the J call TRBJ1-2, with D unclear. V was pared by 0 bases and J by 5 bases, with 10 bases between. The CDR3 runs 14 residues. Germline lookup yields CDR1 MGHRA and CDR2 YSYEKL. The CDR3 bases are TGCGCCAGCAGCCAAGATCGGCAGGCGTATGGCTACACCTTC. Protein sequence: CASSQDRQAYGYTF.

The rearrangement joins TRBV9 to TRBJ2-7; 10 positions match TRBD1. The CDR3 is 15 amino acids. The ends lost 4 bases at V and 2 bases at J; junction bases unmatched: 6. The germline gives CDR1 SGDLS, CDR2 YYNGEE. CDR3 loop: CASSSPGTGAYEQYF. CDR3 sequence (DNA): TGTGCCAGCAGCTCTCCCGGGACAGGGGCCTACGAGCAGTACTTC.

This chain uses TRBV30 with TRBJ2-5; no definite D call. V was trimmed by 0 bases and J by 9 bases, leaving 11 bases between them. The V gene's germline CDR1 is GTSNPN and CDR2 SVGIG (reference sequence). The CDR3 runs to 12 residues. The CDR3 DNA follows: TGTGCCTGGAGTGTGGTTAGTCTGGCCCAGTACTTC. Translation gives CAWSVVSLAQYF.

V usage is TRBV5-1 and J usage is TRBJ1-6; TRBD1 matches 9 bases. This CDR3 region has 14 residues. Germline CDR1 is SGHRS and CDR2 is YFSETQ. After removal of 3 bases from V and 10 bases from J, the junction contained 5 bases not matched to a gene. The CDR3 loop is CASSSGQGESPLHF. CDR3 bases: TGCGCCAGCAGCTCGGGACAGGGAGAATCACCCCTCCACTTT.

V is TRBV28 and J is TRBJ1-4; D gene uncertain. Germline V gives CDR1 MDHEN, CDR2 SYDVKM. CDR3 length equals 16 residues. Between the trimmed V and J ends, which lost 2 bases and 5 bases, there was a span of 15 bases. The CDR3 spells CASSLGGILGNEKLFF. The CDR3 nucleotides are TGTGCCAGCAGTTTAGGCGGTATTCTCGGGAATGAAAAACTGTTTTTT.

This clone has a single count. This chain links TRBV28 with TRBJ2-7; 10 nucleotides agree with TRBD2. Per germline, CDR1 MDHEN and CDR2 SYDVKM. V lost 5 bases, J lost 4 bases, and 8 bases stayed unmatched. The CDR3 sequence is 15 residues long. The DNA for the CDR3 is TGTGCCAGCAGTATACCGGGACTAGCGAATTACGAGCAGTACTTC. Its protein is CASSIPGLANYEQYF.